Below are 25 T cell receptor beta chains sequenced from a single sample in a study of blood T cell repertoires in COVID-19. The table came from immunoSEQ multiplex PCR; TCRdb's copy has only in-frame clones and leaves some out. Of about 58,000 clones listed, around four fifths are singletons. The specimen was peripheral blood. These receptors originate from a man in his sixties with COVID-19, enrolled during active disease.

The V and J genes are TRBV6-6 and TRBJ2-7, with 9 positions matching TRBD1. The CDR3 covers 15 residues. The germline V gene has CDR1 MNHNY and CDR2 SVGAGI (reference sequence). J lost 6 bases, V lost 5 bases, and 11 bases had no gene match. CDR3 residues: CASSPQGAAVSEQYF. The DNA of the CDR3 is TGTGCCAGCAGTCCACAGGGGGCGGCGGTTAGCGAGCAGTACTTC.

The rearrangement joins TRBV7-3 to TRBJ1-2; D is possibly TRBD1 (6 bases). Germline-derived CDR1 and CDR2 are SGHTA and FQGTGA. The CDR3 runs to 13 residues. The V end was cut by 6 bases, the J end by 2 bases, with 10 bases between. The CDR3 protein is CASSFDRNYGYTF. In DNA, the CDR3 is TGTGCCAGCAGTTTCGACAGGAACTATGGCTACACCTTC.

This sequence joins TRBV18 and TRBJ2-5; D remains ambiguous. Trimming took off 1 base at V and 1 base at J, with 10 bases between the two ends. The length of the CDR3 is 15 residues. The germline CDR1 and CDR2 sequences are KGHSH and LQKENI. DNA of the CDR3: TGTGCCAGCTCACCACGGCGCACTACCCAAGAGACCCAGTACTTC. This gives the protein CASSPRRTTQETQYF.

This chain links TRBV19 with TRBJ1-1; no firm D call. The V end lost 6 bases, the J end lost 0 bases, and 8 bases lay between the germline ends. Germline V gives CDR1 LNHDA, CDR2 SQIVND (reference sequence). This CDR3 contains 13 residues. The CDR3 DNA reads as TGTGCCAGTAGCCGGAGAATGAACACTGAAGCTTTCTTT. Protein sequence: CASSRRMNTEAFF.

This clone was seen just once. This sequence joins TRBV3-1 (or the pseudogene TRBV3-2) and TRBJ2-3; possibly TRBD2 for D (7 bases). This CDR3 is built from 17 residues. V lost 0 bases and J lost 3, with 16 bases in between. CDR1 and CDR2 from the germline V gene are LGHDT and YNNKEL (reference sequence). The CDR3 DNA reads TGTGCCAGCAGCCAAGAGAGGGGGAGACTAGCAACAGATACGCAGTATTTT. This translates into CASSQERGRLATDTQYF.

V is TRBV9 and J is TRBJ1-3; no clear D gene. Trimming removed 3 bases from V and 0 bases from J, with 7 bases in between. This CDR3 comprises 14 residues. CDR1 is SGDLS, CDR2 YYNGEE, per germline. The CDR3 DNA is TGTGCCAGCAGCGAACAAGTCTCTGGAAACACCATATATTTT. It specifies CASSEQVSGNTIYF. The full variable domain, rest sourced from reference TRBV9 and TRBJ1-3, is DSGVTQTPKHLITATGQRVTLRCSPRSGDLSVYWYQQSLDQGLQFLIQYYNGEERAKGNILERFSAQQFPDLHSELNLSSLELGDSALYFCASSEQVSGNTIYFGEGSWLTVV.

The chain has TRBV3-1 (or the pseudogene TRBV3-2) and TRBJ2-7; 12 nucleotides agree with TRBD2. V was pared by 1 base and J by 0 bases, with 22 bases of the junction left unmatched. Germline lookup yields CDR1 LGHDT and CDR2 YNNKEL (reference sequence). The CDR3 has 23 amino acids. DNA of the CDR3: TGTGCCAGCAGCCAAGGGGACAGCACTATTCTCGGACTAGCGGGGATGTACTCCTACGAGCAGTACTTC. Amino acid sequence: CASSQGDSTILGLAGMYSYEQYF.

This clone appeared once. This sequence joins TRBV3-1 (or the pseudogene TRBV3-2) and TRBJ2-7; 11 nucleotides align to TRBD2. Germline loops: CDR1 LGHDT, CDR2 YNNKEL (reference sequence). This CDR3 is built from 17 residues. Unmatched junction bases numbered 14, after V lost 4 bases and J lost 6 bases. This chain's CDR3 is CASSPLSGTSGTIEQYF. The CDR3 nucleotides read TGTGCCAGCAGCCCCTTATCCGGGACTAGCGGTACGATCGAGCAGTACTTC.

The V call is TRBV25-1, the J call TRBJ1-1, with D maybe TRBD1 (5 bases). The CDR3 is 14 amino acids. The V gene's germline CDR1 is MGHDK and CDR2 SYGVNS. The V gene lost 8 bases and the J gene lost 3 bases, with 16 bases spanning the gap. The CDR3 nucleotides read TGTGCCAGCGCGTCCAGGGTAGGGCACACTGAAGCTTTCTTT. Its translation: CASASRVGHTEAFF.

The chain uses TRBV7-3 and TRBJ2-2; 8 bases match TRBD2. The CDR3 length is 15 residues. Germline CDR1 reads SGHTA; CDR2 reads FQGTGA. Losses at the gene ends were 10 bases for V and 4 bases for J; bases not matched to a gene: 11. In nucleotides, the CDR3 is TGTGCCACCTCTTCCCGGGGGGGTTCCACCGGGGAGCTGTTTTTT. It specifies CATSSRGGSTGELFF. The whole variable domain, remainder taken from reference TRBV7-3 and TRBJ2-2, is GAGVSQTPSNKVTEKGKYVELRCDPISGHTALYWYRQSLGQGPEFLIYFQGTGAADDSGLPNDRFFAVRPEGSVSTLKIQRTERGDSAVYLCATSSRGGSTGELFFGEGSRLTVL.

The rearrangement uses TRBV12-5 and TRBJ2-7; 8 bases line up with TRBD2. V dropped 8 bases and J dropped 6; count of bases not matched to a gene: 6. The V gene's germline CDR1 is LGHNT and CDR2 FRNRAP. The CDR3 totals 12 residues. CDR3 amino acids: CASRGGGPEQYF. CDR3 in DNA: TGTGCTAGTCGGGGGGGAGGCCCCGAGCAGTACTTC.

CDR3 loop: CASSKVKGLPPTYEQYF. Here the CDR3 DNA reads TGTGCCAGCAGCAAAGTGAAGGGACTCCCACCTACCTACGAGCAGTACTTC. The V and J genes are TRBV21-1 and TRBJ2-7; no check of the table's D call, TRBD2, against the DNA was made. TRBV21-1 is a pseudogene. This CDR3 comprises 17 residues.

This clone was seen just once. The CDR3 DNA is TGTGCCAGCAGCTTGTTAGGGGCATCTCATCAGCCCCAGCATTTT. It encodes CASSLLGASHQPQHF. The chain uses TRBV5-8 and TRBJ1-5; D may be TRBD1 (5 bases). Trimming stripped 1 base from V and 5 bases from J, with 13 bases between. CDR1 and CDR2 (germline): SGHTS, YDEGEE. CDR3 length: 15 amino acids.

CDR3 DNA: TGTGCCAGCAGCCCTCGGACTAGCGGGGGGGCTGGTACGCAGTATTTT. Its protein product is CASSPRTSGGAGTQYF. The genes are TRBV3-1 (or the pseudogene TRBV3-2) and TRBJ2-3; TRBD2 matches 15 bases. V lost 4 bases, J lost 8 bases, and 7 bases stayed unmatched. Germline V lookup: CDR1 LGHDT, CDR2 YNNKEL (reference sequence). This CDR3 is 16 amino acids long.

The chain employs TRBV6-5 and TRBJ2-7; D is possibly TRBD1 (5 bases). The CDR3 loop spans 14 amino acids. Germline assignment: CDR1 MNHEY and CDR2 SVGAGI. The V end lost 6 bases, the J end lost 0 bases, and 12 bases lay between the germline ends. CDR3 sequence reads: CASRLTESSYEQYF. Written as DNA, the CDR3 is TGTGCCAGCAGGTTGACAGAGAGCTCCTACGAGCAGTACTTC.

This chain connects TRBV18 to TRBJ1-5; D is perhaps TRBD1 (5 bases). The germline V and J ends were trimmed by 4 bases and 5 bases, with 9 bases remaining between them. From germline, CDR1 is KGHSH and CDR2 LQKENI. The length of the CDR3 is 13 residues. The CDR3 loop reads CASSQGRDQPQHF. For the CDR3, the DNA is TGTGCCAGCTCACAGGGGAGGGATCAGCCCCAGCATTTT.

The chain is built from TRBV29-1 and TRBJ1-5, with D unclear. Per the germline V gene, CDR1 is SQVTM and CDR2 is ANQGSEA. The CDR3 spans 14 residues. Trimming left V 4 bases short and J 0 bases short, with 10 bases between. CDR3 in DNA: TGCAGCGTTGGTGGGGAGAATAGCAATCAGCCCCAGCATTTT. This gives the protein CSVGGENSNQPQHF.

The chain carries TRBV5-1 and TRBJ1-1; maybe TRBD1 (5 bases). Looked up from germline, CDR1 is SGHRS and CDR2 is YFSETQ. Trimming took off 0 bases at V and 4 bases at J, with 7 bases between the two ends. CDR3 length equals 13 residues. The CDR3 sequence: CASSLEGLTEAFF. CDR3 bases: TGCGCCAGCAGCTTGGAGGGACTCACTGAAGCTTTCTTT. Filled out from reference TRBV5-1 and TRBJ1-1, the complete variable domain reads KAGVTQTPRYLIKTRGQQVTLSCSPISGHRSVSWYQQTPGQGLQFLFEYFSETQRNKGNFPGRFSGRQFSNSRSEMNVSTLELGDSALYLCASSLEGLTEAFFGQGTRLTVV.

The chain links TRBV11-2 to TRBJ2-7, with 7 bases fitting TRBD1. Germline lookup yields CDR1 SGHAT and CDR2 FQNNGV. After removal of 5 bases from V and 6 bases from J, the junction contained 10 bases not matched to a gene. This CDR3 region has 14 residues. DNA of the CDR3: TGTGCCAGCAGCAAACCGACAGGGTGGGGCGAGCAGTACTTC. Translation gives CASSKPTGWGEQYF. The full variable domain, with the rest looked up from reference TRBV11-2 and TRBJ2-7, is EAGVAQSPRYKIIEKRQSVAFWCNPISGHATLYWYQQILGQGPKLLIQFQNNGVVDDSQLPKDRFSAERLKGVDSTLKIQPAKLEDSAVYLCASSKPTGWGEQYFGPGTRLTVT.

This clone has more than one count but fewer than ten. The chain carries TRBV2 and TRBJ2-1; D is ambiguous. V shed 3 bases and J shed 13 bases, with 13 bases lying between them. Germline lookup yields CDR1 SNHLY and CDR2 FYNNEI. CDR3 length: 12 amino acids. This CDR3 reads CASSDRLPEQFF. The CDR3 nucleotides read TGTGCCAGCAGTGATCGACTCCCGGAACAGTTCTTC.

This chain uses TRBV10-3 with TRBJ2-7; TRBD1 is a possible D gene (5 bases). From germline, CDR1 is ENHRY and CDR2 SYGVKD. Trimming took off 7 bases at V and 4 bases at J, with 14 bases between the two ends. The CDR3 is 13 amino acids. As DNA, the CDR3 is TGTGCCATCACCTCAGACAGAGATTACGAGCAGTACTTC. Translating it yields CAITSDRDYEQYF.

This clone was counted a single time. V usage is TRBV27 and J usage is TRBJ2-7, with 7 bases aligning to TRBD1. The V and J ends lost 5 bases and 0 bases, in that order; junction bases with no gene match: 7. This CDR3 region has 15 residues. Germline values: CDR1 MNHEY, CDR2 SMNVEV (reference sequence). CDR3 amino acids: CASSPGQESSYEQYF. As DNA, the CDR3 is TGTGCCAGCAGTCCCGGACAGGAAAGCTCCTACGAGCAGTACTTC.

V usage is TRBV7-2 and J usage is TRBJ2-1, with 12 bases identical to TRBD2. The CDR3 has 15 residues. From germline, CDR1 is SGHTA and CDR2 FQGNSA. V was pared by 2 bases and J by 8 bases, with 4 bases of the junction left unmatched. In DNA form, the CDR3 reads TGTGCCAGCAGCTTACTAGCGGGGGGGCTCGATGAGCAGTTCTTC. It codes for CASSLLAGGLDEQFF.

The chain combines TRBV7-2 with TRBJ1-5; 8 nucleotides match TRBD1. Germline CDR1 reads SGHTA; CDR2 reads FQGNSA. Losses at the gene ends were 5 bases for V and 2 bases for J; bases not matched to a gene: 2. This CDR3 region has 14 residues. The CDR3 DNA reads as TGTGCCAGCAGCAAGGGACAGGGCAATCAGCCCCAGCATTTT. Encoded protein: CASSKGQGNQPQHF.

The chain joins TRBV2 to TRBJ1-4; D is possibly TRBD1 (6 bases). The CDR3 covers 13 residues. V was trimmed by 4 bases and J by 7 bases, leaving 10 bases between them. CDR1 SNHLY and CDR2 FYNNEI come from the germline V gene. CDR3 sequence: CASSGGLGEKLFF. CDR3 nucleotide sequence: TGTGCCAGCAGTGGGGGGCTAGGTGAAAAACTGTTTTTT.